The 27 T cell receptor beta chains below come from one sample, sequenced in a study of blood T cell repertoires in COVID-19. TCRdb's copy holds only in-frame clones and misses some; the assay was immunoSEQ multiplex PCR. The data hold approximately 190,000 clones, with 70% to 90% observed a single time. The sample taken for sequencing was peripheral blood. These receptors were taken from a woman aged 40 to 49 who had recovered from COVID-19.

The chain links TRBV18 to TRBJ1-1; D is uncertain. The CDR3 runs 13 residues. Trimming pared 3 bases from V and 0 bases from J, leaving 5 bases between. Germline V gives CDR1 KGHSH, CDR2 LQKENI. The CDR3 is CASSPEMNTEAFF. The CDR3 DNA reads as TGTGCCAGCTCACCGGAGATGAACACTGAAGCTTTCTTT.

The chain carries TRBV24-1 and TRBJ2-1; TRBD2 aligns across 10 bases. Germline V gives CDR1 KGHDR, CDR2 SFDVKD. Germline trimming cut 5 bases from V and 4 bases from J; bases unmatched to any gene: 13. The CDR3 runs 18 residues. CDR3 sequence (DNA): TGTGCCACCAGTGGAGCGGGAGGGCTAGGGTGGGGATACAATGAGCAGTTCTTC. Encoded protein: CATSGAGGLGWGYNEQFF.

The CDR3 bases are TGTGCCAGCAGTCCGACAGCCATGTCACAAGAGACCCAGTACTTC. Translation: CASSPTAMSQETQYF. This chain connects TRBV7-2 to TRBJ2-5, with D tentatively TRBD1 (5 bases). Germline V gene lookup returns CDR1 SGHTA and CDR2 FQGNSA. V was clipped by 6 bases and J by 2 bases, with 16 bases between them. This CDR3 region has 15 residues. The whole variable domain, remainder taken from reference TRBV7-2 and TRBJ2-5, is GAGVSQSPSNKVTEKGKDVELRCDPISGHTALYWYRQSLGQGLEFLIYFQGNSAPDKSGLPSDRFSAERTGGSVSTLTIQRTQQEDSAVYLCASSPTAMSQETQYFGPGTRLLVL.

The chain recombines TRBV6-5 with TRBJ2-3; 8 nucleotides align to TRBD2. The germline gives CDR1 MNHEY, CDR2 SVGAGI. There are 13 residues in the CDR3. The ends lost 11 bases at V and 3 bases at J; junction bases unmatched: 7. In DNA form, the CDR3 reads TGTGCCGTACGGGAGGGAGGGACAGATACGCAGTATTTT. It translates to CAVREGGTDTQYF.

The chain is built from TRBV4-3 and TRBJ1-1; TRBD1 aligns across 9 bases. Germline CDR1 LGHNA, CDR2 YSLEER. This CDR3 region has 16 residues. With 0 bases clipped from V and 4 bases from J, the junction kept 6 bases outside the gene matches. The CDR3 is CASSQDASTGGTEAFF. The CDR3, as DNA: TGCGCCAGCAGCCAAGATGCGTCGACAGGGGGCACTGAAGCTTTCTTT.

The chain links TRBV29-1 to TRBJ2-7, with 8 bases identical to TRBD1. Germline values: CDR1 SQVTM, CDR2 ANQGSEA. The CDR3 covers 16 residues. The ends lost 7 bases at V and 3 bases at J; junction bases unmatched: 17. The CDR3 DNA reads TGCAGCGCCGAAGCTAGTATTGGGACAGGCGGCTACGAGCAGTACTTC. Protein: CSAEASIGTGGYEQYF.

This clone was counted a single time. The rearrangement links TRBV12-5 to TRBJ2-1, with 7 bases identical to TRBD2. V trimming: 7 bases; J trimming: 6 bases; junction bases outside the gene matches: 18. CDR3 length: 17 amino acids. Germline V gene sequence: CDR1 LGHNT, CDR2 FRNRAP. CDR3 sequence reads: CASVLRVGGPFGNEQFF. The CDR3 DNA reads TGTGCTAGTGTCTTGAGGGTGGGAGGGCCATTTGGCAATGAGCAGTTCTTC.

The genes are TRBV28 and TRBJ1-6, with D possibly matching TRBD1 (6 bases). Deletions cut 5 bases from V and 9 bases from J, with 14 bases between. CDR3 length: 14 residues. The V gene's germline CDR1 is MDHEN and CDR2 SYDVKM. CDR3 sequence: CASSDHRAGSPLHF. The CDR3 DNA is TGTGCCAGCAGTGATCACAGGGCAGGTTCACCCCTCCACTTT.

The chain couples TRBV7-2 to TRBJ1-2, with TRBD1 identical over 7 bases. Trimming removed 4 bases from V and 4 bases from J; junction bases left unmatched: 3. This CDR3 is 13 amino acids long. The germline V gene has CDR1 SGHTA and CDR2 FQGNSA. CDR3: CASSSGQIYGYTF. In DNA form, the CDR3 reads TGTGCCAGCAGCTCGGGACAGATCTATGGCTACACCTTC.

The chain couples TRBV6-5 to TRBJ2-7; no reliable D call. The CDR3 consists of 13 residues. Trimming took 8 bases from V and 7 from J, leaving 18 bases between them. Germline CDR1 and CDR2: MNHEY and SVGAGI. The CDR3 loop is CASSESRVREQYF. DNA of the CDR3: TGTGCCAGCTCGGAGTCACGTGTTCGAGAGCAGTACTTC.

The chain is built from TRBV10-2 and TRBJ2-5; TRBD2 matches 7 bases. Per germline, CDR1 WSHSY and CDR2 SAAADI. The junction had 2 bases not matched to a gene; V was cut back by 3 bases and J by 1 base. CDR3 size: 14 residues. In DNA form, the CDR3 reads TGCGCCAGCAGTGAACGGACTAGCCAAGAGACCCAGTACTTC. This codes for CASSERTSQETQYF.

V gene TRBV27 combines with J gene TRBJ1-1; D perhaps matches TRBD1 (6 bases). CDR1 MNHEY and CDR2 SMNVEV come from the germline V gene (reference sequence). The CDR3 length is 14 residues. The V gene lost 2 bases and the J gene lost 1 base, with 8 bases spanning the gap. The DNA for the CDR3 is TGTGCCAGCAGTTTAACGACAGGGAACACTGAAGCTTTCTTT. It translates to CASSLTTGNTEAFF.

The V call is TRBV4-3, the J call TRBJ1-5, with unresolved D. The CDR3 has 15 residues. V gave up 0 bases and J gave up 7 bases, with 13 bases separating them. Germline values: CDR1 LGHNA, CDR2 YSLEER. CDR3 residues: CASSQDDAGNQPQHF. CDR3 nucleotides: TGCGCCAGCAGCCAAGACGATGCGGGGAACCAGCCCCAGCATTTT.

This chain joins TRBV12-3 or TRBV12-4 and TRBJ2-1; possible D gene TRBD2, 6 bases. V lost 5 bases and J 15 bases, leaving 20 bases between the germline ends. The CDR3 sequence is 13 residues long. The CDR3 protein is CASSLSIGVGGFF. Here the CDR3 DNA reads TGTGCCAGCAGTCTCTCCATAGGCGTCGGGGGGTTCTTC.

J is TRBJ1-2 and V is TRBV24-1, with 11 bases identical to TRBD1. Germline V CDR1 and CDR2: KGHDR, SFDVKD. The CDR3 contains 13 residues. The junction had 6 bases not matched to a gene; V was cut back by 8 bases and J by 8 bases. The CDR3 region has the DNA TGTGCCACCAACGGACAGGGGGCGGACGGCTACACCTTC. Encoded protein: CATNGQGADGYTF.

This chain joins TRBV2 and TRBJ1-2; D is possibly TRBD1 (5 bases). The length of the CDR3 is 12 residues. The ends were cut back, 3 bases at V and 4 bases at J, with 6 bases in the middle. The germline V gene encodes CDR1 SNHLY and CDR2 FYNNEI. CDR3 in DNA: TGTGCCAGCAGTGACAGGGTCTATGGCTACACCTTC. Amino acids: CASSDRVYGYTF.

This chain connects TRBV6-2 or TRBV6-3 to TRBJ1-2, with 7 nucleotides matching TRBD1. Germline V CDR1 and CDR2: MNHEY, SVGEGT. Losses at the gene ends were 5 bases for V and 5 bases for J; bases not matched to a gene: 5. The CDR3 runs to 13 residues. CDR3: CASSRTGLYGYTF. The CDR3 region has the DNA TGTGCCAGCAGTCGGACAGGACTTTATGGCTACACCTTC.

V gene TRBV11-2 combines with J gene TRBJ2-5; D is unclear. With 3 bases removed from V and 2 bases from J, the gap between germline ends came to 10 bases. Germline V lookup: CDR1 SGHAT, CDR2 FQNNGV. The CDR3 consists of 14 residues. DNA of the CDR3: TGTGCCAGCAGCTTCGGGTTACTTCAAGAGACCCAGTACTTC. Translation: CASSFGLLQETQYF.

The chain employs TRBV6-6 and TRBJ2-7; D not resolved. The CDR3 has 14 amino acids. Trimming removed 5 bases from V and 7 bases from J, with 18 bases in between. Germline CDR1 and CDR2: MNHNY and SVGAGI (reference sequence). The CDR3 DNA reads TGTGCCAGCAGTCCTCGGGTCCCAGCCGGGGAGCAGTACTTC. Amino acid sequence: CASSPRVPAGEQYF.

This chain joins TRBV12-3 or TRBV12-4 and TRBJ2-1; the D is unclear. Trimming left V 5 bases short and J 10 bases short, with 12 bases between. The CDR3 runs to 12 residues. The DNA of the CDR3 is TGTGCCAGCAGTCTCGCCCGGTTAGAGCAGTTCTTC. It codes for CASSLARLEQFF.

The chain combines TRBV4-3 with TRBJ2-3, with 11 bases aligning to TRBD2. The V and J ends lost 0 bases and 6 bases, in that order; junction bases with no gene match: 5. Germline V CDR1 and CDR2: LGHNA, YSLEER. The length of the CDR3 is 16 residues. CDR3 nucleotide sequence: TGCGCCAGCAGCCAAGATATAGCGGGAGGGCGCGATACGCAGTATTTT. This codes for CASSQDIAGGRDTQYF.

The CDR3 DNA follows: TGTGCCAGCAGCGTAGCAGGGGGCTCGTCAAACACCATATATTTT. Residues: CASSVAGGSSNTIYF. V usage is TRBV9 and J usage is TRBJ1-3; 8 bases are a match to TRBD1. This CDR3 contains 15 residues. CDR1 is SGDLS and CDR2 is YYNGEE in the germline V gene. The junction had 5 bases not matched to a gene; V was cut back by 0 bases and J by 6 bases.

The gene calls are TRBV9 and TRBJ1-1; D is perhaps TRBD1 (6 bases). The CDR3 totals 13 residues. With 4 bases removed from V and 5 bases from J, the gap between germline ends came to 12 bases. Germline CDR1 and CDR2: SGDLS and YYNGEE. CDR3 nucleotides: TGTGCCAGCAGCTTAAGGACAGATACTGAAGCTTTCTTT. It codes for CASSLRTDTEAFF.

For the CDR3, the DNA is TGTGCCAGCAGCCAAAACTTGTCCCCGGGACTTAAAGCTTTCTTT. It is translated as CASSQNLSPGLKAFF. V usage is TRBV14 and J usage is TRBJ1-1, with TRBD1 as a possible D gene (5 bases). Per germline, CDR1 SGHDN and CDR2 FVKESK. The germline V and J ends were trimmed by 2 bases and 9 bases, with 19 bases remaining between them. The CDR3 runs to 15 residues. The variable domain in full, completed from reference TRBV14 and TRBJ1-1, reads EAGVTQFPSHSVIEKGQTVTLRCDPISGHDNLYWYRRVMGKEIKFLLHFVKESKQDESGMPNNRFLAERTGGTYSTLKVQPAELEDSGVYFCASSQNLSPGLKAFFGQGTRLTVV.

The gene calls are TRBV3-1 (or the pseudogene TRBV3-2) and TRBJ1-1; D uncertain. The CDR3 extends over 13 amino acids. Per the germline V gene, CDR1 is LGHDT and CDR2 is YNNKEL (reference sequence). The ends were cut back, 2 bases at V and 0 bases at J, with 4 bases in the middle. CDR3: CASSQNMNTEAFF. Here the CDR3 DNA reads TGTGCCAGCAGCCAAAATATGAACACTGAAGCTTTCTTT.

The gene calls are TRBV10-3 and TRBJ2-1, with 9 bases lining up with TRBD1. The CDR3 totals 18 residues. V shed 2 bases, J shed 9 bases, and the junction held 17 bases outside the gene matches. Germline V gene data show CDR1 as ENHRY and CDR2 as SYGVKD. CDR3 amino acids: CAISEGGTGLKPVAEQFF. For the CDR3, the DNA is TGTGCCATCAGTGAGGGCGGGACAGGGTTGAAACCGGTCGCTGAGCAGTTCTTC.

The CDR3 spells CASSYSGQGQPQHF. The CDR3, as DNA: TGTGCCAGCAGTTACTCGGGACAGGGTCAGCCCCAGCATTTT. This chain joins TRBV6-2 or TRBV6-3 and TRBJ1-5; 9 positions match TRBD1. The CDR3 is 14 residues long. The trim removed 0 bases at V and 6 bases at J, leaving 0 bases unmatched. Germline V gene data show CDR1 as MNHEY and CDR2 as SVGEGT.